The sequence of this T cell receptor (beta chain) was determined in a study of a mutant IDH1 vaccine in newly diagnosed glioma. Across the whole study: Patients received eight vaccinations in weeks 1, 3, 5, 7, 11, 15, 19, 23.

Repertoires were generated with immunoSEQ multiplex PCR, while TCRdb's copy carries only in-frame clones and drops some. Here the sample spans around 56,000 clones, roughly 82% being singletons. The junction had 7 bases not matched to a gene; V was cut back by 1 base and J by 3 bases. This CDR3 has 16 residues. The V gene's germline CDR1 is SGHRS and CDR2 YFSETQ. Sample time point: week 5, during vaccination. Vaccine doses each comprised 300 ug of mutant IDH1 20-mer peptide, with topical imiquimod. Remarks on this clone: Its target is not known.

The sample consisted of PBMCs, taken from a glioma patient whose treatment included an IDH1 peptide vaccine. The chain couples TRBV5-1 to TRBJ1-2; 9 bases line up with TRBD1. The clonotype originates from a young woman with glioma. Some clones in this sample may be carry-over from other donors' samples. The DNA for the CDR3 is TGCGCCAGCAGCTTGACAGGGGGCGGTCGGGACTATGGCTACACCTTC. Residues: CASSLTGGGRDYGYTF.